This TCR beta chain was observed in a study of post-analysis software for immune sequencing data. A word on this clonotype: The antigen is undetermined.

CDR3 size: 15 residues. The germline V and J ends were trimmed by 5 bases and 0 bases, with 13 bases remaining between them. Germline-derived CDR1 and CDR2 are SEHNR and FQNEAQ (reference sequence). Prepared TCR beta cDNA libraries contained unique molecular identifiers. In TCRdb, the PCR reads were re-called with MiXCR into one record per CDR3 protein. This table holds about 540,000 distinct CDR3 sequences, 30% to 40% found once. Overall study results and limits: Patients had higher frequencies than controls of five or six TRBV segments, including TRBV5-6, TRBV5-1 and TRBV20-1.

The TCR sequence derives from a girl under 18 with multiple sclerosis. The chain joins TRBV7-9 to TRBJ1-1; possibly TRBD1 for D (5 bases). What was sequenced was blood. Here the CDR3 reads CASSPIWGMNTEAFF. The CDR3 coding sequence is TGTGCCAGCAGCCCCATCTGGGGGATGAACACTGAAGCTTTCTTT.